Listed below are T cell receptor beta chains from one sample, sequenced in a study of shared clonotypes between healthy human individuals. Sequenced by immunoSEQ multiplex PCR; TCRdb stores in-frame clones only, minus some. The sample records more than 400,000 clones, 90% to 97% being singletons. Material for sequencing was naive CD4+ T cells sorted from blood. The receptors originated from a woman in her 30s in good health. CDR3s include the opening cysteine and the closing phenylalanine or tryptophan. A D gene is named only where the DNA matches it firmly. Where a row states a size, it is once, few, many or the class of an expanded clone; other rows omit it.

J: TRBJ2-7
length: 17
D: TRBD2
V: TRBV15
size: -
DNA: TGTGCCACCAGCAGAGATCATGGACTAGCGGTAAACTACGAGCAGTACTTC
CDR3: CATSRDHGLAVNYEQYF

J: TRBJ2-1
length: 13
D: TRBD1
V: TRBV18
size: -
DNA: TGTGCCAGCTCACCGGGCAGGGACAGTGAGCAGTTCTTC
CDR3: CASSPGRDSEQFF

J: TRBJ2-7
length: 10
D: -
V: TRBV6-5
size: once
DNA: TGTGCCAGCTCAGAGTACGAGCAGTACTTC
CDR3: CASSEYEQYF

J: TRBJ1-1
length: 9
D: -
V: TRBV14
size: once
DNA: TGTGCCAGCAGCCATGAAGCTTTCTTT
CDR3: CASSHEAFF

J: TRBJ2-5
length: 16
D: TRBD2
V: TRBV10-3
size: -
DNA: TGTGCCATCAGTGTGTCTAGCGGGGGTGAGAGGGAGACCCAGTACTTC
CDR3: CAISVSSGGERETQYF

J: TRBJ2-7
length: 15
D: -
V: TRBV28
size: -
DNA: TGTGCCAGCAGGTCCGGCCCTAGCATCTCCTACGAGCAGTACTTC
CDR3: CASRSGPSISYEQYF

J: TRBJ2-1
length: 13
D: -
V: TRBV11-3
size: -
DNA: TGTGCCAGCAGCTTGAACAGAGACAATGAGCAGTTCTTC
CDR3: CASSLNRDNEQFF

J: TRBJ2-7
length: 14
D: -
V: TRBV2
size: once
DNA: TGTGCCAGCGACCAGGGCAGGCCTTCCTACGAGCAGTACTTC
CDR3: CASDQGRPSYEQYF

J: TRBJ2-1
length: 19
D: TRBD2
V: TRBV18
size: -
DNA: TGTGCCAGCTCACCACGTCGGAAGTCTGCGGGAGCGGACTACAATGAGCAGTTCTTC
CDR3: CASSPRRKSAGADYNEQFF

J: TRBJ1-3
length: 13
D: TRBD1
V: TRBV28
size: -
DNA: TGTGCCCGGGGACAGGGAGCTGGAAACACCATATATTTT
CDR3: CARGQGAGNTIYF

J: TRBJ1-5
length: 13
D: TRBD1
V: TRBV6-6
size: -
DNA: TGTGCCAGCATGGCCAGGGGGGATCAGCCCCAGCATTTT
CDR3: CASMARGDQPQHF

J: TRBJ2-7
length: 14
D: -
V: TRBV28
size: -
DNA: TGTGCCAGCAGAACAACTAGCCGCACCATCGAGCAGTACTTC
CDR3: CASRTTSRTIEQYF

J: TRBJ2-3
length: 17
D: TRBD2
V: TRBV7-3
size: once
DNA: TGTGCCAGCAGCTTAACGATAGCGGGAGGGTCCCTTGATACGCAGTATTTT
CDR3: CASSLTIAGGSLDTQYF

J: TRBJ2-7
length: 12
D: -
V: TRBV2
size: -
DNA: TGTGCCAGCAGTGAAGCGAGTGGAGAGCAGTACTTC
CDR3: CASSEASGEQYF

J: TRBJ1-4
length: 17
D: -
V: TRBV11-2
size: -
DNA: TGTGCCAGCAGCTTTGGAACCGTGGGGGGCACGGGTGAAAAACTGTTTTTT
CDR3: CASSFGTVGGTGEKLFF

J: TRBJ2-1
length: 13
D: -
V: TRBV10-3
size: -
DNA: TGTGCCATCAGTGAGGGGGGCGGCTGGGAGCAGTTCTTC
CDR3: CAISEGGGWEQFF

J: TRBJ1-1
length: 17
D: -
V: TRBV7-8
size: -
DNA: TGTGCCAGCAGCTTAAGAAGGGGCGGTAGGGTGGACACTGAAGCTTTCTTT
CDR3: CASSLRRGGRVDTEAFF

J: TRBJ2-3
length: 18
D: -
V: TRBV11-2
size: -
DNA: TGTGCCAGCAGCCTAGCTGTTCGGGGAGGATCTAGCACAGATACGCAGTATTTT
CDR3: CASSLAVRGGSSTDTQYF

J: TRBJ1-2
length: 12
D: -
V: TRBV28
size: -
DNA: TGTGCCAGTGGAGGGATTAACTATGGCTACACCTTC
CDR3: CASGGINYGYTF

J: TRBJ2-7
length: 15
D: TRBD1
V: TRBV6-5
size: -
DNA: TGTGCCAGCAGTTCCCGCACAGGGGATGCGTACGAGCAGTACTTC
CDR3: CASSSRTGDAYEQYF

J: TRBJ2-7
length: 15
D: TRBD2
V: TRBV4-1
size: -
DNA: TGCGCCAGCAGTCAAGGGAGCGGGAGGGCCTACGAGCAGTACTTC
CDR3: CASSQGSGRAYEQYF

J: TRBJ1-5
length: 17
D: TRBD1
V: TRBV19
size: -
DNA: TGTGCCAGTAGTGGCGACCCGCGACAGGGGGCAGGTCAGCCCCAGCATTTT
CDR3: CASSGDPRQGAGQPQHF

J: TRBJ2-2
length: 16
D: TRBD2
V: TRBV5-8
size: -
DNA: TGTGCCAGCAGCTTGATAGCGGGAGCGGGCACCGGGGAGCTGTTTTTT
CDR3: CASSLIAGAGTGELFF